Each of the 20 T cell receptor beta chains below was sequenced from the same sample in a study of blood T cell repertoires in COVID-19. TCRdb's copy holds only in-frame clones and misses some; the assay was immunoSEQ multiplex PCR. The table shows some 220,000 clones, with approximately 80% occurring only once. Sample: PBMCs or T cells enriched from blood (not recorded which). All receptors come from a middle-aged woman with acute COVID-19.

V and J are TRBV19 and TRBJ1-2; 7 bases line up with TRBD1. V shed 4 bases and J 3 bases; nucleotides not matched to a gene: 11. The germline gives CDR1 LNHDA, CDR2 SQIVND (reference sequence). This CDR3 contains 16 residues. CDR3 protein: CASSTQGRGVDYGYTF. The CDR3 coding sequence is TGTGCCAGTAGTACACAGGGGCGCGGGGTGGACTATGGCTACACCTTC.

The V gene is TRBV5-1, the J gene TRBJ2-2; maybe TRBD2 (5 bases). Per the germline V gene, CDR1 is SGHRS and CDR2 is YFSETQ. This CDR3 comprises 14 residues. The ends were cut back, 4 bases at V and 0 bases at J, with 7 bases in the middle. CDR3 DNA sequence: TGCGCCAGCAGCATCGGGGCGAACACCGGGGAGCTGTTTTTT. Its protein is CASSIGANTGELFF. Supplemented by reference TRBV5-1 and TRBJ2-2, the full variable domain reads KAGVTQTPRYLIKTRGQQVTLSCSPISGHRSVSWYQQTPGQGLQFLFEYFSETQRNKGNFPGRFSGRQFSNSRSEMNVSTLELGDSALYLCASSIGANTGELFFGEGSRLTVL.

The chain carries TRBV4-1 and TRBJ1-4; 10 nucleotides agree with TRBD1. Germline V CDR1 and CDR2: MGHRA, YSYEKL. With 1 base clipped from V and 3 bases from J, the junction kept 5 bases outside the gene matches. The CDR3 has 17 amino acids. CDR3 in DNA: TGCGCCAGCAGCCAAGGGGGACAGGGGAGGCCTAATGAAAAACTGTTTTTT. This gives the protein CASSQGGQGRPNEKLFF.

The chain links TRBV20-1 to TRBJ1-5; TRBD1 matches 9 bases. Germline assignment: CDR1 DFQATT and CDR2 SNEGSKA (reference sequence). The CDR3 is 18 amino acids. Unmatched junction bases numbered 14, after V lost 3 bases and J lost 2 bases. Written as DNA, the CDR3 is TGCAGTGCTAGTAAGACGGACAGGGGTTTTGTAGGCAATCAGCCCCAGCATTTT. Encoded protein: CSASKTDRGFVGNQPQHF.

The chain carries TRBV5-4 and TRBJ1-2, with D perhaps matching TRBD1 (5 bases). Trimming cost V 2 bases and J 0 bases, with 20 bases left between them. CDR3 size: 18 residues. Germline V gives CDR1 SGHNT, CDR2 YYREEE (reference sequence). The CDR3 DNA is TGTGCCAGCAGCTTAGGGTCCGACAGTTGGCGAGCTAACTATGGCTACACCTTC. Translation: CASSLGSDSWRANYGYTF.

This sequence joins TRBV18 and TRBJ2-7, with a weak D call TRBD1 (6 bases). The CDR3 has 13 residues. The V gene's germline CDR1 is KGHSH and CDR2 LQKENI. Trimming cost V 3 bases and J 2 bases, with 8 bases left between them. CDR3 sequence (DNA): TGTGCCAGCTCACCCCAGGGGCCCTACGAGCAGTACTTC. Translating gives CASSPQGPYEQYF.

The chain recombines TRBV4-3 with TRBJ1-2, with 10 bases aligning to TRBD1. This CDR3 contains 19 residues. Losses at the gene ends were 0 bases for V and 7 bases for J; bases not matched to a gene: 17. Per germline, CDR1 LGHNA and CDR2 YSLEER. The CDR3 spells CASSQERGRQGARGGGYTF. DNA of the CDR3: TGCGCCAGCAGCCAAGAACGTGGGAGACAGGGGGCGCGAGGGGGTGGCTACACCTTC.

This chain joins TRBV7-9 and TRBJ1-2, with 8 nucleotides matching TRBD1. The germline V gene has CDR1 SEHNR and CDR2 FQNEAQ (reference sequence). This CDR3 is built from 16 residues. V lost 5 bases and J lost 4; bases outside the gene matches: 12. As DNA, the CDR3 is TGTGCCAGCAGCCCACCACGGACAGGGAACTTCTATGGCTACACCTTC. Amino acids: CASSPPRTGNFYGYTF. Full variable domain (remainder filled in from reference TRBV7-9 and TRBJ1-2): DTGVSQNPRHKITKRGQNVTFRCDPISEHNRLYWYRQTLGQGPEFLTYFQNEAQLEKSRLLSDRFSAERPKGSFSTLEIQRTEQGDSAMYLCASSPPRTGNFYGYTFGSGTRLTVV.

The chain carries TRBV9 and TRBJ2-3; the D gene is possibly TRBD1 (6 bases). V lost 4 bases and J 3 bases, leaving 9 bases between the germline ends. CDR3 length equals 13 residues. Looked up from germline, CDR1 is SGDLS and CDR2 is YYNGEE. The CDR3 is CASSTQGTDTQYF. The CDR3 nucleotides are TGTGCCAGCAGCACACAGGGAACAGATACGCAGTATTTT.

The chain recombines TRBV27 with TRBJ2-3; D not resolved. CDR1 is MNHEY and CDR2 is SMNVEV in the germline V gene (reference sequence). V was trimmed by 5 bases and J by 4 bases, leaving 19 bases between them. The CDR3 has 16 amino acids. CDR3 nucleotide sequence: TGTGCCAGCAGTATTATTTCCTTAAGTAGCCCAGATACGCAGTATTTT. The encoded protein is CASSIISLSSPDTQYF.

The genes are TRBV30 and TRBJ1-6; TRBD1 is a possible D gene (6 bases). This CDR3 has 18 residues. V was clipped by 3 bases and J by 5 bases, with 23 bases between them. The germline V gene has CDR1 GTSNPN and CDR2 SVGIG (reference sequence). The CDR3 is CAWSLRGGGVGNNSPLHF. In nucleotides, the CDR3 is TGTGCCTGGAGCCTGCGAGGGGGGGGAGTAGGCAATAATTCACCCCTCCACTTT.

J is TRBJ1-4 and V is TRBV7-9; D perhaps matches TRBD1 (6 bases). Trimming left V 4 bases short and J 6 bases short, with 18 bases between. CDR1 is SEHNR and CDR2 is FQNEAQ in the germline V gene (reference sequence). This CDR3 is 16 amino acids long. The DNA of the CDR3 is TGTGCCAGCAGCTCGAACAGGGAAATGGGCGATGAAAAACTGTTTTTT. It translates to CASSSNREMGDEKLFF.

This clone was detected only once. The chain joins TRBV29-1 to TRBJ1-4, with D perhaps TRBD1 (6 bases). The CDR3 sequence is 14 residues long. The germline V gene encodes CDR1 SQVTM and CDR2 ANQGSEA. The V gene lost 7 bases and the J gene lost 8 bases, with 20 bases spanning the gap. CDR3 residues: CSAQIPGHREKLFF. In DNA form, the CDR3 reads TGCAGCGCCCAGATTCCGGGACATAGGGAAAAACTGTTTTTT.

This chain uses TRBV9 with TRBJ2-2; TRBD1 might be the D (6 bases). The CDR3 loop spans 16 amino acids. Trimming cost V 4 bases and J 4 bases, with 17 bases left between them. Germline CDR1 and CDR2: SGDLS and YYNGEE. The CDR3 region has the DNA TGTGCCAGCAGCAAACTACCGGGACAAACCACCGGGGAGCTGTTTTTT. This gives the protein CASSKLPGQTTGELFF.

V and J are TRBV7-9 and TRBJ2-3; the match to TRBD2 covers 7 bases. CDR3 length: 17 amino acids. Trimming removed 5 bases from V and 0 bases from J; junction bases left unmatched: 11. CDR1 and CDR2 from the germline V gene are SEHNR and FQNEAQ (reference sequence). DNA for the CDR3: TGTGCCAGCAGCCTGGGCTCGGGAGGCGCCAGCACAGATACGCAGTATTTT. It translates to CASSLGSGGASTDTQYF.

This sequence joins TRBV5-4 and TRBJ2-2; 10 positions agree with TRBD1. The CDR3 spans 16 residues. From germline, CDR1 is SGHNT and CDR2 YYREEE (reference sequence). V gave up 3 bases and J gave up 3 bases; unmatched junction bases: 5. The CDR3 loop is CASSYPGQGHTGELFF. The CDR3, as DNA: TGTGCCAGCAGCTATCCGGGACAGGGGCACACCGGGGAGCTGTTTTTT.

The rearrangement joins TRBV7-2 to TRBJ1-2; 7 bases agree with TRBD1. CDR3 size: 17 residues. The junction had 12 bases not matched to a gene; V was cut back by 5 bases and J by 0 bases. Germline CDR1 and CDR2: SGHTA and FQGNSA. This CDR3 is CASSPRGGGATNYGYTF. As DNA, the CDR3 is TGTGCCAGCAGCCCCCGCGGAGGGGGCGCAACTAACTATGGCTACACCTTC.

The chain combines TRBV9 with TRBJ1-2; D is possibly TRBD1 (6 bases). The germline gives CDR1 SGDLS, CDR2 YYNGEE. This CDR3 is built from 16 residues. The ends were cut back, 10 bases at V and 3 bases at J, with 25 bases in the middle. The chain's CDR3 is CAPKKGQDRRHYGYTF. As DNA, the CDR3 is TGTGCCCCTAAGAAGGGACAAGATCGAAGGCACTATGGCTACACCTTC.

Only a few counts were recorded for this clone. The J gene is TRBJ2-3, the V gene TRBV28; 8 bases fit TRBD1. V gave up 2 bases and J gave up 2 bases; unmatched junction bases: 3. From germline, CDR1 is MDHEN and CDR2 SYDVKM. The CDR3 is 15 residues long. The CDR3 loop reads CASSLRTGPTDTQYF. CDR3 DNA: TGTGCCAGCAGTTTAAGGACAGGGCCCACAGATACGCAGTATTTT.

CDR3 residues: CASTPQGWNEKLFF. In DNA, the CDR3 is TGTGCCAGTACCCCACAGGGTTGGAATGAAAAACTGTTTTTT. This chain uses TRBV19 with TRBJ1-4, with TRBD1 as a possible D gene (6 bases). V gave up 7 bases and J gave up 5 bases, with 14 bases separating them. Per germline, CDR1 LNHDA and CDR2 SQIVND (reference sequence). The CDR3 has 14 amino acids.